The 16 T cell receptor beta chains below were found in one sample sequenced in a study of shared clonotypes between healthy human individuals. Method: immunoSEQ multiplex PCR; TCRdb's copy keeps in-frame clones and lacks some. The sample lists around 1.5 million clones, 95% to 99% seen once, with about 0.45% in the top ten. Sequenced: naive CD4+ T cells sorted from blood. The subset was: CD45RA+ positively selected. The source is a man aged 25-45 years in good health.

The V gene is TRBV10-3, the J gene TRBJ2-4, with D perhaps TRBD2 (5 bases). Trimming took off 3 bases at V and 0 bases at J, with 12 bases between the two ends. Per the germline V gene, CDR1 is ENHRY and CDR2 is SYGVKD. This CDR3 is built from 16 residues. CDR3 nucleotides: TGTGCCATCAGTGATCCCCGGGCGGGAGCCAAAAACATTCAGTACTTC. Translation gives CAISDPRAGAKNIQYF.

This clone was counted a single time. The chain couples TRBV28 to TRBJ2-3; 7 nucleotides line up with TRBD1. Germline V gene sequence: CDR1 MDHEN, CDR2 SYDVKM. The CDR3 covers 16 residues. V shed 2 bases and J 2 bases; nucleotides not matched to a gene: 7. The CDR3 coding sequence is TGTGCCAGCAGTTTACGCAGGGGGAGATTCACAGATACGCAGTATTTT. Encoded protein: CASSLRRGRFTDTQYF.

The genes are TRBV28 and TRBJ2-7, with TRBD2 identical over 12 bases. Per germline, CDR1 MDHEN and CDR2 SYDVKM. Unmatched junction bases numbered 10, after V lost 3 bases and J lost 4 bases. The length of the CDR3 is 17 residues. CDR3 region: CASSFRTSGIGGYEQYF. CDR3 nucleotides: TGTGCCAGCAGTTTCCGGACTAGCGGGATAGGTGGGTACGAGCAGTACTTC.

The chain links TRBV19 to TRBJ2-1; weak D call: TRBD1 (5 bases). The V gene lost 1 base and the J gene lost 3 bases, with 10 bases spanning the gap. CDR1 is LNHDA, CDR2 SQIVND, per germline (reference sequence). The length of the CDR3 is 15 residues. The CDR3: CASSIGGAFYNEQFF. In DNA, the CDR3 is TGTGCCAGTAGTATAGGGGGCGCGTTCTACAATGAGCAGTTCTTC.

The chain joins TRBV5-5 to TRBJ2-7; a possible D gene is TRBD1 (6 bases). Deletions cut 0 bases from V and 2 bases from J, with 15 bases between. The CDR3 runs 16 residues. From germline, CDR1 is SGHKS and CDR2 YYEKEE (reference sequence). CDR3 region: CASSLVSTGPPYEQYF. Written as DNA, the CDR3 is TGTGCCAGCAGCTTGGTATCCACAGGGCCCCCCTACGAGCAGTACTTC.

The chain has TRBV6-9 and TRBJ1-1; D perhaps matches TRBD1 (5 bases). The CDR3 is 11 residues long. CDR1 and CDR2 (germline): MNHGY, SVAAGI. The CDR3 bases are TGTGGGTTGGGGGAATCAACTGAAGCTTTCTTT. It is translated as CGLGESTEAFF.

The V gene is TRBV7-9, the J gene TRBJ2-2; TRBD2 agrees at 9 bases. This CDR3 is 15 amino acids long. The junction had 4 bases not matched to a gene; V was cut back by 3 bases and J by 5 bases. Looked up from germline, CDR1 is SEHNR and CDR2 is FQNEAQ (reference sequence). CDR3 amino acids: CASSFLAGNTGELFF. The CDR3 nucleotides are TGTGCCAGCAGCTTTCTAGCGGGAAATACCGGGGAGCTGTTTTTT.

This chain connects TRBV10-3 to TRBJ2-7; D is undetermined. The CDR3 totals 15 residues. Germline assignment: CDR1 ENHRY and CDR2 SYGVKD. Trimming removed 0 bases at V and 6 bases at J, with 15 bases between. The CDR3 loop is CAISESIRVGSEQYF. CDR3 DNA sequence: TGTGCCATCAGTGAGTCGATTCGTGTGGGATCCGAGCAGTACTTC.

The gene calls are TRBV19 and TRBJ2-5; TRBD2 is a possible D gene (5 bases). Trimming took off 5 bases at V and 2 bases at J, with 15 bases between the two ends. Germline CDR1 is LNHDA and CDR2 is SQIVND (reference sequence). The CDR3 extends over 15 amino acids. The CDR3 nucleotides read TGTGCCAGTAGTTTTGGGTCGGGATCTCAAGAGACCCAGTACTTC. It translates to CASSFGSGSQETQYF.

This clone showed up just once. V usage is TRBV7-9 and J usage is TRBJ2-5, with 8 bases fitting TRBD1. V was clipped by 4 bases and J by 5 bases; unmatched bases: 9. The CDR3 runs to 15 residues. Germline CDR1 reads SEHNR; CDR2 reads FQNEAQ (reference sequence). Here the CDR3 reads CASSSQQGVGETQYF. CDR3 in DNA: TGTGCCAGCAGCTCCCAACAGGGGGTCGGGGAGACCCAGTACTTC.

The chain couples TRBV5-4 to TRBJ2-2, with 8 bases matching TRBD2. The ends lost 1 base at V and 7 bases at J; junction bases unmatched: 9. There are 16 residues in the CDR3. The germline gives CDR1 SGHNT, CDR2 YYREEE (reference sequence). The CDR3 here is CASSLSSGSVSGELFF. DNA of the CDR3: TGTGCCAGCAGCTTGTCAAGCGGGAGTGTTAGCGGGGAGCTGTTTTTT.

The rearrangement links TRBV7-8 to TRBJ1-1; no definite D call. The CDR3 sequence is 14 residues long. Germline assignment: CDR1 SGHVS and CDR2 FQNEAQ. V lost 3 bases to trimming and J lost 4 bases, with 12 bases between them. CDR3: CASSLDTWVTEAFF. CDR3 bases: TGTGCCAGCAGCTTGGATACATGGGTCACTGAAGCTTTCTTT.

V and J are TRBV5-1 and TRBJ2-7; D unresolved. This CDR3 has 14 amino acids. V lost 4 bases, J lost 4 bases, and 15 bases lay in between. Germline-derived CDR1 and CDR2 are SGHRS and YFSETQ. The CDR3 loop is CASSPPPPSYEQYF. The DNA for the CDR3 is TGCGCCAGCAGCCCCCCTCCTCCCTCATACGAGCAGTACTTC.

The CDR3, as DNA: TGTGCCAGTAGTATTAATCTAAGGGGGACAGATACGCAGTATTTT. This sequence encodes CASSINLRGTDTQYF. This sequence joins TRBV19 and TRBJ2-3; weak D call: TRBD1 (6 bases). The V end was cut by 3 bases, the J end by 3 bases, with 13 bases between. The V gene's germline CDR1 is LNHDA and CDR2 SQIVND (reference sequence). The CDR3 contains 15 residues.

The rearrangement uses TRBV2 and TRBJ2-1; 10 bases align to TRBD1. Per germline, CDR1 SNHLY and CDR2 FYNNEI. This CDR3 has 14 amino acids. The junction had 5 bases not matched to a gene; V was cut back by 6 bases and J by 6 bases. The CDR3 protein is CASSRDRGSNEQFF. The CDR3 nucleotides are TGTGCCAGCAGCCGGGACAGGGGCTCCAATGAGCAGTTCTTC.

The rearrangement links TRBV5-1 to TRBJ2-1; weak D call: TRBD2 (7 bases). V shed 4 bases and J shed 6 bases, with 20 bases lying between them. The CDR3 spans 16 residues. Germline CDR1 and CDR2: SGHRS and YFSETQ. CDR3 sequence (DNA): TGCGCCAGCAGCCTCCGGCGGGGGCGGGGCTTCAATGAGCAGTTCTTC. This codes for CASSLRRGRGFNEQFF. Full variable domain (rest looked up from reference TRBV5-1 and TRBJ2-1): KAGVTQTPRYLIKTRGQQVTLSCSPISGHRSVSWYQQTPGQGLQFLFEYFSETQRNKGNFPGRFSGRQFSNSRSEMNVSTLELGDSALYLCASSLRRGRGFNEQFFGPGTRLTVL.